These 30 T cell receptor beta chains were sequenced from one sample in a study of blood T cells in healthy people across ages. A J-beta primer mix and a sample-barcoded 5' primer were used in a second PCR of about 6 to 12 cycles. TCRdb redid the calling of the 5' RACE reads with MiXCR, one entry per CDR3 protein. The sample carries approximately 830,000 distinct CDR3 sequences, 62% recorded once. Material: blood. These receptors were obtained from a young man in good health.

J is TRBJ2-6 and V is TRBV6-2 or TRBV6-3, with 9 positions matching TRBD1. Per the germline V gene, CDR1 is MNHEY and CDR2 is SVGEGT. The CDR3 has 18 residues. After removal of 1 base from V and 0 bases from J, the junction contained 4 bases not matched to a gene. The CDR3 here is CASSYFGTGHSGANVLTF. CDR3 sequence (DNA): TGTGCCAGCAGTTACTTCGGGACAGGGCACTCTGGGGCCAACGTCCTGACTTTC.

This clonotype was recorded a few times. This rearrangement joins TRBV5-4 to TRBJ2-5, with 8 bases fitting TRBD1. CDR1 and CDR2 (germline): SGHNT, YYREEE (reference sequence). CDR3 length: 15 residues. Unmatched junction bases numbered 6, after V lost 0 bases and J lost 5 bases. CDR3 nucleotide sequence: TGTGCCAGCAGCTTGGCCTCAGGGGGCAGGGAGACCCAGTACTTC. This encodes CASSLASGGRETQYF.

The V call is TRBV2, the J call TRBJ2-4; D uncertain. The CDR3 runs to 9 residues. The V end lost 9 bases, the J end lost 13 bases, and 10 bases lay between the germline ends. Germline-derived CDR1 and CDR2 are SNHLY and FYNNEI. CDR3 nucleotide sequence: TGTGCCAGGGGAAAAGAGCAGTACTTC. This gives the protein CARGKEQYF.

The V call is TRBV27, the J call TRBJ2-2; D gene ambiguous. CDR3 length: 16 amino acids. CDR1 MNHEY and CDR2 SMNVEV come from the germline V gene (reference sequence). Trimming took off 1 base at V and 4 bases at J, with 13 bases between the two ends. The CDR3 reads CASSLWAPRITGELFF. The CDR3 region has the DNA TGTGCCAGCAGTTTATGGGCCCCTCGGATCACCGGGGAGCTGTTTTTT.

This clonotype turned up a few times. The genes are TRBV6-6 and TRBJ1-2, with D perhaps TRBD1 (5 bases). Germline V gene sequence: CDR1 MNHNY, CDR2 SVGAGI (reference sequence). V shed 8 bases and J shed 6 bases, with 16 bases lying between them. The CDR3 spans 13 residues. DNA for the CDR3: TGTGCCAGCTCTGGGGCAGGGATGAATGGCTACACCTTC. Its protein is CASSGAGMNGYTF.

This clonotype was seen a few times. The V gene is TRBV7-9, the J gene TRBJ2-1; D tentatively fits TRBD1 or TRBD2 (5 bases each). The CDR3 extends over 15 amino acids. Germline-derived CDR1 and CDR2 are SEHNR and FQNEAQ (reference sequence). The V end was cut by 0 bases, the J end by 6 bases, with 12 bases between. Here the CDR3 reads CASSLARPGANEQFF. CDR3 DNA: TGTGCCAGCAGCTTAGCGCGTCCCGGGGCCAATGAGCAGTTCTTC.

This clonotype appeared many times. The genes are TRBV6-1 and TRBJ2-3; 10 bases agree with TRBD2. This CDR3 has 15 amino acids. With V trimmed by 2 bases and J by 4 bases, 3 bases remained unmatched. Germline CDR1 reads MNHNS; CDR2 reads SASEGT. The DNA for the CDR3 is TGTGCCAGCAGTGAACTAGCGGGGGTCCCAGATACGCAGTATTTT. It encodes CASSELAGVPDTQYF.

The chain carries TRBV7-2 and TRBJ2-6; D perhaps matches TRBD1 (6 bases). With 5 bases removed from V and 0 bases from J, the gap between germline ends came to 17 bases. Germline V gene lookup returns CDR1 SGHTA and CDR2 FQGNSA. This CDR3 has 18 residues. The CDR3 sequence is CASSSPMGHPSGANVLTF. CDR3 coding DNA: TGTGCCAGCAGCAGTCCGATGGGACACCCCTCTGGGGCCAACGTCCTGACTTTC.

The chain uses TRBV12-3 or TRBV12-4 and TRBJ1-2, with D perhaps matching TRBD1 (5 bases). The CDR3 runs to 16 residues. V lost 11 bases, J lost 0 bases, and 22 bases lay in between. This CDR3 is CAVWPDTDLANYGYTF. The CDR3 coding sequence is TGTGCCGTATGGCCGGACACGGATCTAGCTAACTATGGCTACACCTTC.

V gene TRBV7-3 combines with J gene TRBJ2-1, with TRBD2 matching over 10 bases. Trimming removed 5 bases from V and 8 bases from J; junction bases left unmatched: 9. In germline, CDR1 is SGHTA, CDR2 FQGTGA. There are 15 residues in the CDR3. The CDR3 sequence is CASSRAGGRLYEQFF. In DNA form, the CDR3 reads TGTGCCAGCAGCAGAGCGGGGGGGCGTTTATATGAGCAGTTCTTC.

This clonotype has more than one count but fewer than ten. CDR3 loop: CASSLGASGGGNEQFF. The CDR3 DNA reads as TGTGCCAGCAGCCTTGGGGCTAGCGGGGGGGGTAATGAGCAGTTCTTC. The chain links TRBV9 to TRBJ2-1; 12 bases are a match to TRBD2. This CDR3 is 16 amino acids long. V was clipped by 4 bases and J by 7 bases; unmatched bases: 9. Germline V lookup: CDR1 SGDLS, CDR2 YYNGEE.

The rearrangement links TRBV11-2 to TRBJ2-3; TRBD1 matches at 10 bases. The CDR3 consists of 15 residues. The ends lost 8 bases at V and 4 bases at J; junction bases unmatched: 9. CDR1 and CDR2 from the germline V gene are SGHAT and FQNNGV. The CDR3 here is CASGPGQGFPDTQYF. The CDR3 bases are TGTGCCAGCGGACCGGGACAGGGGTTTCCAGATACGCAGTATTTT.

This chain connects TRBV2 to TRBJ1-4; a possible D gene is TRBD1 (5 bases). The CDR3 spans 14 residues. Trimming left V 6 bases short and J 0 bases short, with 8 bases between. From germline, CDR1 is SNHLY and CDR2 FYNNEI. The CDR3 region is CASRQEPTNEKLFF. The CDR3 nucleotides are TGTGCCAGCAGACAGGAGCCAACTAATGAAAAACTGTTTTTT. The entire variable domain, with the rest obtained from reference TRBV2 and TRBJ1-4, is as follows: EPEVTQTPSHQVTQMGQEVILRCVPISNHLYFYWYRQILGQKVEFLVSFYNNEISEKSEIFDDQFSVERPDGSNFTLKIRSTKLEDSAMYFCASRQEPTNEKLFFGSGTQLSVL.

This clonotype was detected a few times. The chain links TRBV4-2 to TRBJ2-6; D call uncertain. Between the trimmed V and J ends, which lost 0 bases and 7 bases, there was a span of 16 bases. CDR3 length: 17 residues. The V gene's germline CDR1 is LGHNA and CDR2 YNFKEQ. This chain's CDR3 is CASSQDLNIGVANVLTF. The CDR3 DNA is TGTGCCAGCAGCCAAGATTTAAACATTGGAGTAGCCAACGTCCTGACTTTC.

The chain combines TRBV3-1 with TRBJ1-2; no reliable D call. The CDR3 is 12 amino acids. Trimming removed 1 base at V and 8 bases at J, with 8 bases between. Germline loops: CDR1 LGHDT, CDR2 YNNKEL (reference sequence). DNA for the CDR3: TGTGCCAGCAGCCAAGGTCCGGGAGGCTACACCTTC. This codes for CASSQGPGGYTF.

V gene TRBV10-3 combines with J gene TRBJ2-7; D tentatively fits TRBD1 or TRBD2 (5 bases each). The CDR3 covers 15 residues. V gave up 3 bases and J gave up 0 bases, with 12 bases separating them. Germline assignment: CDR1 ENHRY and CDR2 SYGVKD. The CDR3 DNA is TGTGCCATCAGTGACCACCGGGACGGCTCCTACGAGCAGTACTTC. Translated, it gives CAISDHRDGSYEQYF.

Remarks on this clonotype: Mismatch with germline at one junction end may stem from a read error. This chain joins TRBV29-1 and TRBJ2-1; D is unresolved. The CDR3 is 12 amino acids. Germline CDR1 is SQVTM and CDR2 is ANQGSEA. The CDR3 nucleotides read TGCAGCATTGAAGGGCTTGGGGATGAGCAGTTCTTC. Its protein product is CSIEGLGDEQFF.

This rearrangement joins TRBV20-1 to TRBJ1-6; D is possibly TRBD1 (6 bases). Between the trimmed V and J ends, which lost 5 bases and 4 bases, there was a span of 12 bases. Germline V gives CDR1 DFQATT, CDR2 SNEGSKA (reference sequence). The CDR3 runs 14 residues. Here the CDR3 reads CSAFRDTYNSPLHF. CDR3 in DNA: TGCAGTGCTTTCCGGGACACGTATAATTCACCCCTCCACTTT.

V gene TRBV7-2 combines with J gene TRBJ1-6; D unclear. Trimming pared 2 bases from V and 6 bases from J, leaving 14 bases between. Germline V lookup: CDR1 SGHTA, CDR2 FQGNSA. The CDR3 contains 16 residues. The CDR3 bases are TGTGCCAGCAGCTTAAGCCCCCGGGGAATTAATTCACCCCTCCACTTT. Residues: CASSLSPRGINSPLHF. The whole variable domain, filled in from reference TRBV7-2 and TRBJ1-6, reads GAGVSQSPSNKVTEKGKDVELRCDPISGHTALYWYRQSLGQGLEFLIYFQGNSAPDKSGLPSDRFSAERTGGSVSTLTIQRTQQEDSAVYLCASSLSPRGINSPLHFGNGTRLTVT.

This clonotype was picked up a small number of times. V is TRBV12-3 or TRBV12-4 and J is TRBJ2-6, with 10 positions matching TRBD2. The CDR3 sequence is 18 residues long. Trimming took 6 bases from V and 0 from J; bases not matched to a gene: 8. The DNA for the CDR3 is TGTGCCAGCAGCGGACCCAGCGGGGGGGTCTCTGGGGCCAACGTCCTGACTTTC. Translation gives CASSGPSGGVSGANVLTF.

CDR3: CASSFITGTQYNEQFF. CDR3 sequence (DNA): TGTGCCAGCAGCTTCATTACCGGGACTCAGTACAATGAGCAGTTCTTC. The genes are TRBV13 and TRBJ2-1, with D possibly being TRBD2 (6 bases). V was trimmed by 3 bases and J by 4 bases, leaving 16 bases between them. This CDR3 region has 16 residues. Per the germline V gene, CDR1 is PRHDT and CDR2 is FYEKMQ (reference sequence).

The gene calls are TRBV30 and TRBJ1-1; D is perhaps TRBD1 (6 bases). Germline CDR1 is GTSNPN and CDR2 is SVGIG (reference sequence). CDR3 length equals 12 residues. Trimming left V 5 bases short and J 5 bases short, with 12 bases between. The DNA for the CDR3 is TGTGCCTGGGACAGGATAGGGACTGAAGCTTTCTTT. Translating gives CAWDRIGTEAFF. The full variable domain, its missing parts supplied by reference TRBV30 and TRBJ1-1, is SQTIHQWPATLVQPVGSPLSLECTVEGTSNPNLYWYRQAAGRGLQLLFYSVGIGQISSEVPQNLSASRPQDRQFILSSKKLLLSDSGFYLCAWDRIGTEAFFGQGTRLTVV.

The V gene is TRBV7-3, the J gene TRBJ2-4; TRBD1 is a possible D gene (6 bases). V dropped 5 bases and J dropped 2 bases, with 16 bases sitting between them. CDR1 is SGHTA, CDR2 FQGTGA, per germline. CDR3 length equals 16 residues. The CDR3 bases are TGTGCCAGCAGCCTACTCCAGACAGGAACCAAAAACATTCAGTACTTC. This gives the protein CASSLLQTGTKNIQYF.

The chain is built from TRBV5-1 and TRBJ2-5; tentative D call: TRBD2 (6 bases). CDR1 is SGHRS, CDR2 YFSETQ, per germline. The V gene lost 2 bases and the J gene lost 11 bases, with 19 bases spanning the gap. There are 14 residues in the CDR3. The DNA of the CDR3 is TGCGCCAGCAGCTTCGGGCAGGGACCACGGGAGCAGTACTTC. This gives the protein CASSFGQGPREQYF.

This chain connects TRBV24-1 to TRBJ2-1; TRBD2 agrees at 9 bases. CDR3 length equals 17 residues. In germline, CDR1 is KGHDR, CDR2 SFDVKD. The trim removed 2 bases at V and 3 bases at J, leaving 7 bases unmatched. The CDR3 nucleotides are TGTGCCACCAGTGATTGGGCTTCAGCGGGGGGCTACAATGAGCAGTTCTTC. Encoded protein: CATSDWASAGGYNEQFF.

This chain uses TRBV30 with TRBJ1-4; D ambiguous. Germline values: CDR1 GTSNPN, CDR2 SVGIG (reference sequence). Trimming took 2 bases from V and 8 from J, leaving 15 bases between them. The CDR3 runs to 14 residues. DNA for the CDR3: TGTGCCTGGAGTCTAGACGGGCAAGGAGAAAAACTGTTTTTT. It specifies CAWSLDGQGEKLFF.

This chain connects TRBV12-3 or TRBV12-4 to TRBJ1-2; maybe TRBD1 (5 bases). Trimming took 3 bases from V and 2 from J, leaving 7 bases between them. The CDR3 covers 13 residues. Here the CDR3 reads CASSFRGNYGYTF. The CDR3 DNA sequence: TGTGCCAGCAGTTTCCGGGGCAACTATGGCTACACCTTC.

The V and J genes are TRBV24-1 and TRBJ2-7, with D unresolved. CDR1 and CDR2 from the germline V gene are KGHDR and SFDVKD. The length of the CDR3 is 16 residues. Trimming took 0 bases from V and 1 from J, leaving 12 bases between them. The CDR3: CATSDLSRRVSYEQYF. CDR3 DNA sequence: TGTGCCACCAGTGATTTGAGTCGTAGGGTTTCCTACGAGCAGTACTTC.

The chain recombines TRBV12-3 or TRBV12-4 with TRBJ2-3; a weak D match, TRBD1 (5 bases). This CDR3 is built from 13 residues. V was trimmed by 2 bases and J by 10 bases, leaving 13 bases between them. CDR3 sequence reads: CASSLPVLGAQYF. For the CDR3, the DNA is TGTGCCAGCAGTTTACCGGTCCTAGGGGCGCAGTATTTT.

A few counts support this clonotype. CDR3 sequence reads: CASSFEGINEKLFF. CDR3 nucleotides: TGTGCCAGCAGTTTCGAAGGGATTAATGAAAAACTGTTTTTT. The rearrangement links TRBV27 to TRBJ1-4; no clear D gene. Trimming pared 3 bases from V and 4 bases from J, leaving 9 bases between. The CDR3 is made up of 14 amino acids. Germline V gene sequence: CDR1 MNHEY, CDR2 SMNVEV (reference sequence).